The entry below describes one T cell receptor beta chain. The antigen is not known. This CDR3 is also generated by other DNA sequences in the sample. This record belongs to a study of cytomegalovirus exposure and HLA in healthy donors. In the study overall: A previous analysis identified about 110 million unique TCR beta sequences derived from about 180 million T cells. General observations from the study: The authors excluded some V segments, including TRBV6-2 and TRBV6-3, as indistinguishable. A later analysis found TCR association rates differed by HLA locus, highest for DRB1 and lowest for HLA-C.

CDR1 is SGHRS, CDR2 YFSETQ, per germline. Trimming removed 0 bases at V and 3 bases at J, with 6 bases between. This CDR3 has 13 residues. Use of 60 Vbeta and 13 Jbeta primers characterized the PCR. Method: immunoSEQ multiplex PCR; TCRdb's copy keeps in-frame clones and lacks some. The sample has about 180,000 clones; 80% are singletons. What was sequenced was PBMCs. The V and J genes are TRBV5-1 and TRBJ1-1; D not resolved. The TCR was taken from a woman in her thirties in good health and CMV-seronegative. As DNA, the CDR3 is TGCGCCAGCAGCTTGGTCGGGGACACTGAAGCTTTCTTT. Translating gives CASSLVGDTEAFF.